This TCR beta chain was captured by sequencing in a study of blood T cell repertoires in COVID-19. As for the study in general: Donors in the United States, Italy and Spain gave samples during acute or convalescent COVID-19. PBMCs, B-cell-depleted T cells, or T cells provided the cDNA or gDNA that made up the material.

While infection was still active, Seattle patients were enrolled and then followed longitudinally. The germline V gene encodes CDR1 GTSNPN and CDR2 SVGIG (reference sequence). With 3 bases removed from V and 7 bases from J, the gap between germline ends came to 17 bases. This CDR3 comprises 14 residues. In the authors' methods: Researchers report that nucleated cell counts were estimated from reference gene primer amplification. Data came from immunoSEQ multiplex PCR; TCRdb stores just in-frame clones and leaves some out. V, J and clone size reflect that table, while D and trimming were determined from the DNA. The sample lists tens of thousands of clones, approximately 80% occurring once.

The receptor was derived from a man aged 25 to 40 with COVID-19, enrolled during active disease. This chain joins TRBV30 and TRBJ2-3; weak D call: TRBD2 (6 bases). Material for sequencing was peripheral blood. Written as DNA, the CDR3 is TGTGCCTGGAGAATGGAGGGAGGATTAAATACGCAGTATTTT. It codes for CAWRMEGGLNTQYF.